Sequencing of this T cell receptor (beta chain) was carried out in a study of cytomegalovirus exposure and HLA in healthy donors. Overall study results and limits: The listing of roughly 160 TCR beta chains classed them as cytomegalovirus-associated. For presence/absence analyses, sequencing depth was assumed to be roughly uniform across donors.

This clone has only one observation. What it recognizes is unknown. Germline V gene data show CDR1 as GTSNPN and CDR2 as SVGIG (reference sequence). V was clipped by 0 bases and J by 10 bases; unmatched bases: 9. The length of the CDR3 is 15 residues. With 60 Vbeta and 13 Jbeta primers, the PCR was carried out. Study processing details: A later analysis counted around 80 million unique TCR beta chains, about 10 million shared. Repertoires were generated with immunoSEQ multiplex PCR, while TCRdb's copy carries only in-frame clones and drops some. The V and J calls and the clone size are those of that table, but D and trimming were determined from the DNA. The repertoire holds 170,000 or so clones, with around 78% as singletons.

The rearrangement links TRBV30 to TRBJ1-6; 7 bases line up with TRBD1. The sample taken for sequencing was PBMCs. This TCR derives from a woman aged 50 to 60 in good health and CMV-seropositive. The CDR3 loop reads CAWSVRQGGGSPLHF. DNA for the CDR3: TGTGCCTGGAGTGTACGGCAGGGGGGAGGCTCACCCCTCCACTTT.